The rows below give T cell receptor beta chains drawn from one sample of a study of shared clonotypes between healthy human individuals. Produced via immunoSEQ multiplex PCR; TCRdb's table is partial and in-frame only. This sample has 600,000 or so clones, with about 98% found just once. The sample consisted of naive CD8+ T cells sorted from blood. Receptors originate from a man aged 30 to 45 in good health. The CDR3 runs from the conserved cysteine through the conserved F or W. A D gene is named only where the DNA matches it firmly. Size values are once, few and many counts, or a class for expanded clones, and some rows have none.

>TRBJ2-1|.|TRBV7-2|19|TRBD1
TGTGCCAGCAGCCCGCGAGACAGGGAACTCGCTAAGGCCTACAATGAGCAGTTCTTC
CASSPRDRELAKAYNEQFF
>TRBJ2-7|.|TRBV19|12|.
TGTGCCAGTAACAGAGGGGGTGGCGAGCAGTACTTC
CASNRGGGEQYF
>TRBJ2-5|.|TRBV10-3|15|TRBD2
TGTGCCATCAGTGAGTCGACGGGAGGAGGGGAGACCCAGTACTTC
CAISESTGGGETQYF
>TRBJ2-2|.|TRBV7-8|18|TRBD2
TGTGCCAGCAGCTTTTTTTCACGGACTAGCGGGAACGGCGGGGAGCTGTTTTTT
CASSFFSRTSGNGGELFF
>TRBJ1-1|.|TRBV27|15|TRBD1
TGTGCCAGCAGTCTCGACAGGGCGGGAGTCACTGAAGCTTTCTTT
CASSLDRAGVTEAFF
>TRBJ2-1|.|TRBV19|13|TRBD2
TGTGCCAGTAGTGGCGGGAGGCTCTATGAGCAGTTCTTC
CASSGGRLYEQFF
>TRBJ2-3|once|TRBV7-8|15|TRBD1
TGTGCCAGCAGACCTTGGGACAGGGGAACAGATACGCAGTATTTT
CASRPWDRGTDTQYF
>TRBJ1-1|.|TRBV5-1|13|.
TGCGCCAGCAGCTTATCAAGGCACAGACAAGCTTTCTTT
CASSLSRHRQAFF
>TRBJ2-3|.|TRBV5-6|14|.
TGTGCCAGCAGCTTGGTCGCTGTCACAGATACGCAGTATTTT
CASSLVAVTDTQYF
>TRBJ2-7|.|TRBV11-2|15|TRBD1
TGTGCCAGCAGCTCCCTCCGGGACAGGGGGCGTGAGCAGTACTTC
CASSSLRDRGREQYF
>TRBJ2-7|.|TRBV14|17|TRBD2
TGTGCCAGCAGCCAAGATTACGGGGGGTGGAAATCGTCCGAGCAGTACTTC
CASSQDYGGWKSSEQYF
>TRBJ2-7|.|TRBV30|13|TRBD1
TGTGCCTGGAGTTGGGGCACAGGGGGCGAGCAGTACTTC
CAWSWGTGGEQYF
>TRBJ2-7|.|TRBV27|15|TRBD2
TGTGCCAGCAGTCTTAGCGGGAGTCCCCACTACGAGCAGTACTTC
CASSLSGSPHYEQYF
>TRBJ2-7|.|TRBV7-9|13|.
TGTGCCAGCAGCTCCGTAACAGGGAACGAGCAGTACTTC
CASSSVTGNEQYF
>TRBJ1-4|.|TRBV7-9|16|.
TGTGCCAGCAGCTTAGCAGGGGGGCAGGTTAATGAAAAACTGTTTTTT
CASSLAGGQVNEKLFF
>TRBJ1-5|.|TRBV27|12|.
TGTGCCAGCTCCCGGGTAAATCAGCCCCAGCATTTT
CASSRVNQPQHF
>TRBJ2-2|.|TRBV30|11|.
TGTGCCTGGAGGGGTACCGGGGAGCTGTTTTTT
CAWRGTGELFF
>TRBJ2-7|once|TRBV7-9|17|TRBD2
TGTGCCAGCAGCTTATCATCGTTGGGAGGGCCATCGGGAGAGCAGTACTTC
CASSLSSLGGPSGEQYF
>TRBJ2-1|.|TRBV4-3|14|TRBD2
TGCGCCAGCAGCCCTGGCGGGAGGGCCGATGAGCAGTTCTTC
CASSPGGRADEQFF
>TRBJ1-5|.|TRBV7-9|14|.
TGTGCCAGCAGCTTAGATAGTAGCAATCAGCCCCAGCATTTT
CASSLDSSNQPQHF
>TRBJ2-7|.|TRBV13|16|.
TGTGCCAGCAGCTCGAGACAGGTATTTTCCTCCTACGAGCAGTACTTC
CASSSRQVFSSYEQYF
>TRBJ2-7|.|TRBV10-3|16|TRBD1
TGTGCCATCAGTATAGTCCAGGGGGCTTTGTCCTACGAGCAGTACTTC
CAISIVQGALSYEQYF
>TRBJ2-6|.|TRBV15|17|.
TGTGCCACCATGCCGGGACCAGCCTTCTCTGGGGCCAACGTCCTGACTTTC
CATMPGPAFSGANVLTF
>TRBJ2-3|.|TRBV7-2|18|TRBD2
TGTGCCAGCAGCTTAGGACTAGCGGGGAAGTCTAGCACAGATACGCAGTATTTT
CASSLGLAGKSSTDTQYF
>TRBJ2-1|.|TRBV27|17|.
TGTGCCAGCAGGACAGGTGGGCCGAGAAAGGGATACAATGAGCAGTTCTTC
CASRTGGPRKGYNEQFF
>TRBJ1-2|.|TRBV7-9|14|TRBD1
TGTGCCAGCAGCTCGCCAGGGGGAGAAAATGGCTACACCTTC
CASSSPGGENGYTF
>TRBJ2-1|.|TRBV7-6|16|.
TGTGCCAGCAGCCACAGAGTCGGAGTCGCCTACAATGAGCAGTTCTTC
CASSHRVGVAYNEQFF
>TRBJ1-1|.|TRBV10-2|13|.
TGCGCCAGCAGTGACAGGGGTTGGACTGAAGCTTTCTTT
CASSDRGWTEAFF
>TRBJ2-5|.|TRBV7-9|13|.
TGTGCCAGCAGAATTAGCATGGGAGAGACCCAGTACTTC
CASRISMGETQYF
>TRBJ2-2|.|TRBV14|13|.
TGTGCCAGCAGTCCACTTAACACCGGGGAGCTGTTTTTT
CASSPLNTGELFF
>TRBJ2-3|.|TRBV27|14|.
TGTGCCAGCAGTTTAAAAGGACACACAGATACGCAGTATTTT
CASSLKGHTDTQYF
>TRBJ2-6|.|TRBV18|16|.
TGTGCCAGCTCACCAACAGGGATCTCTGGGGCCAACGTCCTGACTTTC
CASSPTGISGANVLTF
>TRBJ2-2|few|TRBV9|13|.
TGTGCCAGCAGCGGTACGTTTCGGGGGGAGCTGTTTTTT
CASSGTFRGELFF
>TRBJ2-7|.|TRBV2|16|TRBD2
TGTGCCAGCAGTGAAAGGCTTAGCGGGGACTCCTACGAGCAGTACTTC
CASSERLSGDSYEQYF
>TRBJ2-3|.|TRBV5-1|17|TRBD2
TGCGCCAGCAGACCGAGGGAGAAGCGGGACTACACAGATACGCAGTATTTT
CASRPREKRDYTDTQYF
>TRBJ1-2|few|TRBV14|15|.
TGTGCCAGCAGCCAGTTCACCCGTCCCGGCTATGGCTACACCTTC
CASSQFTRPGYGYTF
>TRBJ2-5|.|TRBV7-9|15|TRBD2
TGTGCCAGCAGCTCAACCGGGACTAGCGATGAGACCCAGTACTTC
CASSSTGTSDETQYF
>TRBJ1-1|.|TRBV25-1|12|.
TGTGCCAGTCAACGGGGCTACACTGAAGCTTTCTTT
CASQRGYTEAFF
>TRBJ2-5|.|TRBV7-2|15|TRBD2
TGTGCCAGCAGACCCCGGGACTACACTTCTGAGACCCAGTACTTC
CASRPRDYTSETQYF
>TRBJ2-1|.|TRBV5-1|15|.
TGCGCCAGCAGCGGTACCCAGGGGCGGCCCCATGAGCAGTTCTTC
CASSGTQGRPHEQFF
>TRBJ1-4|.|TRBV4-1|15|.
TGCGCCAGCAGCCAAGTGGGAGGGGGTGGTGAAAAACTGTTTTTT
CASSQVGGGGEKLFF
>TRBJ2-7|few|TRBV2|13|.
TGTGCCAGCAGTGAAACAGGGATCAACGAGCAGTACTTC
CASSETGINEQYF
>TRBJ2-1|.|TRBV27|16|TRBD2
TGTGCCAGCAGTTTGACTAGCGGGAGCTCCTACAATGAGCAGTTCTTC
CASSLTSGSSYNEQFF
>TRBJ2-1|.|TRBV7-2|16|TRBD2
TGTGCCAGCAGCCTGGGACTAGCGGGAGCCTACAATGAGCAGTTCTTC
CASSLGLAGAYNEQFF
>TRBJ2-3|.|TRBV1|14|.
TGCACCAGCAAGGAGGGGCGTAGGGGAGATACGCAGTATTTT
CTSKEGRRGDTQYF
>TRBJ1-1|.|TRBV27|14|.
TGTGCCAGCAGTTTAAAATGGGGGAACACTGAAGCTTTCTTT
CASSLKWGNTEAFF
>TRBJ2-1|.|TRBV2|14|TRBD2
TGTGCCAGCACTCACCTAGCGGGAGCTAATGAGCAGTTCTTC
CASTHLAGANEQFF
>TRBJ2-7|.|TRBV27|12|.
TGTGCCAGCAGTGGCCGACGGGGCGAGCAGTACTTC
CASSGRRGEQYF
>TRBJ2-7|.|TRBV27|15|TRBD1
TGTGCCAGCAGTTTACGGTTAGGGGGCCTCTACGAGCAGTACTTC
CASSLRLGGLYEQYF
>TRBJ1-1|.|TRBV10-3|15|.
TGTGCCATCAGTGAAACGTCTACCGGAGAGGGTGAAGCTTTCTTT
CAISETSTGEGEAFF
>TRBJ2-1|.|TRBV2|14|.
TGTGCCAGCAGGGCCCTCGGGGGAGAGAATGAGCAGTTCTTC
CASRALGGENEQFF
>TRBJ1-5|.|TRBV30|12|.
TGTGCCTGGAGTCACTTTGGGCAGCCCCAGCATTTT
CAWSHFGQPQHF
>TRBJ2-1|.|TRBV9|13|.
TGTGCCAGCAGCGCTGGCGGGCGCAATGAGCAGTTCTTC
CASSAGGRNEQFF
>TRBJ2-3|.|TRBV9|14|.
TGTGCCAGCAGCGGAAGGAAGAGCACAGATACGCAGTATTTT
CASSGRKSTDTQYF
>TRBJ1-3|.|TRBV12-5|14|.
TGTGCTAGTGGTTTAGGGGGATCTGGAAACACCATATATTTT
CASGLGGSGNTIYF
>TRBJ2-3|.|TRBV9|15|TRBD2
TGTGCCAGCAGCGGTAGCGGGAGGGGCACAGATACGCAGTATTTT
CASSGSGRGTDTQYF
>TRBJ2-7|.|TRBV2|11|.
TGTGCCAGCAGAAATTCCTACGAGCAGTACTTC
CASRNSYEQYF
>TRBJ2-2|.|TRBV29-1|15|TRBD2
TGCAGCGTTGATGCTAGCGGGGGCAACACCGGGGAGCTGTTTTTT
CSVDASGGNTGELFF